This TCR beta chain comes out of a study of cytomegalovirus exposure and HLA in healthy donors. General observations from the study: Excluded were some V segments that proved indistinguishable, including TRBV6-2 and TRBV6-3.

Use of 60 Vbeta and 13 Jbeta primers characterized the PCR. Method: immunoSEQ multiplex PCR; TCRdb's copy keeps in-frame clones and lacks some. The sample carries about 160,000 clones, around 72% recorded once. Notes on this clone: The antigen is unknown.

CDR1 SGHRS and CDR2 YFSETQ come from the germline V gene. V lost 3 bases, J lost 5 bases, and 10 bases stayed unmatched. This CDR3 region has 18 residues. Nominally healthy donors were sampled, though unrecorded immune exposures were likely. The sequence was collected from a man aged 18 to 30 in good health and CMV-seronegative. The V gene is TRBV5-1, the J gene TRBJ2-1, with 14 bases fitting TRBD2. The sequenced sample was PBMCs. CDR3 region: CASSWGTSGSGADNEQFF. The CDR3 bases are TGCGCCAGCAGCTGGGGGACTAGCGGGAGTGGGGCGGACAATGAGCAGTTCTTC.